The sequence of this TCR beta chain was determined in a study of blood T cell repertoires in COVID-19. Background on the study: Material from acute and convalescent COVID-19 was sourced from the United States, Italy and Spain. PBMCs, B-cell-depleted T cells, or T cells were the source of the cDNA or gDNA that made up the material.

Study processing details: Researchers report that nucleated cell counts were estimated from reference gene primer amplification. Using immunoSEQ multiplex PCR, the repertoire was profiled, and TCRdb retains in-frame clones only, with some absent. V and J calls and clone size are those listed in that table; D and trimming were worked out from the DNA. Of fewer than 250,000 clones detected, under 80% appear once; the ten largest clones hold around 11%. The CDR3 has 14 amino acids. V dropped 1 base and J dropped 2 bases, with 9 bases sitting between them. Looked up from germline, CDR1 is SGHVS and CDR2 is FQNEAQ.

Sequenced material: peripheral blood. The receptor was derived from a woman aged 45-65 years with acute or convalescent COVID-19. The genes are TRBV7-8 and TRBJ2-7, with D unresolved. The CDR3 nucleotides read TGTGCCAGCAGCTTAGGCACAGTCCCCTACGAGCAGTACTTC. It codes for CASSLGTVPYEQYF. Together with reference TRBV7-8 and TRBJ2-7, the CDR3 gives the full variable domain: GAGVSQSPRYKVAKRGQDVALRCDPISGHVSLFWYQQALGQGPEFLTYFQNEAQLDKSGLPSDRFFAERPEGSVSTLKIQRTQQEDSAVYLCASSLGTVPYEQYFGPGTRLTVT.